This T cell receptor beta chain was identified during a study of blood T cell repertoires in COVID-19. On the study more broadly: The samples span acute and convalescent COVID-19 from the United States, Italy and Spain.

Original data processing: Amplification of reference gene primers provided the estimated nucleated cell counts. Libraries were prepared by immunoSEQ multiplex PCR; TCRdb keeps only in-frame clonotypes and omits some of them. From that table come the V and J calls and clone size; the DNA was used to work out D and trimming. The profile shows 100,000 or so clones, approximately 86% of them singletons. The germline V gene has CDR1 SGDLS and CDR2 YYNGEE. This CDR3 spans 14 amino acids. V was shortened by 2 bases and J by 4 bases, with 12 bases between the two germline ends. The source is a man aged 65 to 79 with active or convalescent COVID-19. The chain uses TRBV9 and TRBJ1-1; D gene uncertain. Sequencing was performed on peripheral blood. CDR3 in amino acids: CASSVDSQATEAFF. The CDR3 DNA reads as TGTGCCAGCAGCGTGGACTCCCAGGCCACTGAAGCTTTCTTT.